This T cell receptor beta chain derives from a study of Ad26.COV2.S vaccination and SARS-CoV-2 variants (dated by TCRdb to about 2021). Turning to the overall study: TCRbeta repertoire sequencing served as the tool for gauging how specific and how broad the SARS-CoV-2-reactive T cell receptors were following Ad26.COV2.S vaccination. The TCR-sequenced set comprised approximately 32 samples: around 20 Ad26.COV2.S vaccine recipients, 5 placebo recipients and 8 SARS-CoV-2 convalescent individuals.

The V end loses 6 bases and the J end loses 4 bases, and a stretch of 10 bases separates them. Taken from cysteine to phenylalanine, the CDR3 has 13 residues. Just CDR3 DNA is preserved here, 39 bases in frame from base 1. Of note for this clone: This receptor's antigen is unknown. Base qualities are not provided; no much larger clone lies one nucleotide away.

Per the publication, the time point label means: individuals recovered from natural SARS-CoV-2 infection. TCRbeta CDR3 regions were sequenced with the immunoSEQ Assay. After extraction, genomic DNA underwent amplification by bias-controlled multiplex PCR, followed by high-throughput sequencing. In the source study's methods: To quantify the absolute abundance of every unique TCRbeta CDR3 region, sequences were collapsed and filtered. T cell fraction was estimated by normalizing TCRbeta template counts to usable DNA, which was measured by amplifying reference genes present in all nucleated cells. Repertoire TCRs were annotated as SARS-CoV-2-specific by exact matching of V gene, CDR3 amino acid sequence and J gene to a known reactive TCR set. MIRA supplied the reference SARS-CoV-2 TCR set, which was filtered for enrichment in COVID-19-positive ImmuneCODE repertoires so that public or cross-reactive TCRs were removed. Drawing on the MIRA antigens, annotated TCRs were analysed further at the level of specific ORF or position within ORF. Breadth was defined as the number of annotated unique rearrangements divided by the total number of unique productive rearrangements, and depth was defined as the summed frequency of the annotated unique rearrangements. TCR breadth was compared between groups using two-sided Wilcoxon rank-sum tests. Held by TCRdb, this immuneACCESS table contains in-frame sequences only and omits some clones. Under half of the omission traces to an unresolved V gene where checked; the cause of the rest is unknown. V, J and clone size are taken as reported in that table, and D and trimming were inferred from the DNA itself. For this sample there are under 150,000 clones; just over 85% appear just once. Of the sample, about 5% falls within the top ten clones.

The investigation overall reported the following: The authors noted that the TCR breadth and depth analyses may have underestimated total T cell responses. Vaccine and placebo recipients had comparable non-spike TCR breadth, which fits with the vaccine containing only spike. Spike-specific TCR breadth was higher in Ad26.COV2.S recipients than in placebo recipients (P = 0.0014). Substantial breadth of spike-specific CD8+ and CD4+ T cell responses was reported after vaccination.

The input for sequencing was peripheral blood, taken after recovery from COVID-19. The sequence derives from a human donor who had recovered from COVID-19. The chain is made from TRBV12-3 or TRBV12-4 and TRBJ2-4; too little of a D gene remains to name it. For the CDR3, the sequence is CASRPEIKNIQYF. The DNA reads TGTGCCAGCAGGCCCGAGATTAAAAACATTCAGTACTTC.